Ten or more counts support the clone carrying this T cell receptor (beta chain). The antigen is undetermined. This specimen belongs to a study of T cells in Graves' hyperthyroidism and ophthalmopathy. Points from the study as a whole: The model anticipated ophthalmopathy a median around six months pre-onset.

TCR beta CDR3 regions were amplified from RNA transcripts. The HTBI set primed first-round TCR CDR3 RT-PCR. MiXCR, applied by TCRdb to the multiplex PCR reads, yields one record per CDR3 protein. The sample lists 300,000 or so distinct CDR3 sequences; 21% were seen once. The patients, who ranged from 18 to 65 in age, presented with newly diagnosed hyperthyroidism lasting under 2 months. The study excluded patients with uncontrolled infection, other autoimmune disease, pregnancy or lactation. Fresh peripheral blood, approximately 10 ml, was the source of the PBMCs. Trimming stripped 2 bases from V and 4 bases from J, with 6 bases between. The CDR3 has 12 residues. Germline lookup yields CDR1 MNHEY and CDR2 SVGEGT.

Sequencing was done on a sample of blood. The clonotype was recovered from a woman in her 50s with Graves' hyperthyroidism. This chain joins TRBV6-2 or TRBV6-3 and TRBJ2-7; D possibly corresponds to TRBD1 (6 bases). Here the CDR3 DNA reads TGTGCCAGCAGTTACCAGGGGTACGAGCAGTACTTC. Translated, it gives CASSYQGYEQYF.